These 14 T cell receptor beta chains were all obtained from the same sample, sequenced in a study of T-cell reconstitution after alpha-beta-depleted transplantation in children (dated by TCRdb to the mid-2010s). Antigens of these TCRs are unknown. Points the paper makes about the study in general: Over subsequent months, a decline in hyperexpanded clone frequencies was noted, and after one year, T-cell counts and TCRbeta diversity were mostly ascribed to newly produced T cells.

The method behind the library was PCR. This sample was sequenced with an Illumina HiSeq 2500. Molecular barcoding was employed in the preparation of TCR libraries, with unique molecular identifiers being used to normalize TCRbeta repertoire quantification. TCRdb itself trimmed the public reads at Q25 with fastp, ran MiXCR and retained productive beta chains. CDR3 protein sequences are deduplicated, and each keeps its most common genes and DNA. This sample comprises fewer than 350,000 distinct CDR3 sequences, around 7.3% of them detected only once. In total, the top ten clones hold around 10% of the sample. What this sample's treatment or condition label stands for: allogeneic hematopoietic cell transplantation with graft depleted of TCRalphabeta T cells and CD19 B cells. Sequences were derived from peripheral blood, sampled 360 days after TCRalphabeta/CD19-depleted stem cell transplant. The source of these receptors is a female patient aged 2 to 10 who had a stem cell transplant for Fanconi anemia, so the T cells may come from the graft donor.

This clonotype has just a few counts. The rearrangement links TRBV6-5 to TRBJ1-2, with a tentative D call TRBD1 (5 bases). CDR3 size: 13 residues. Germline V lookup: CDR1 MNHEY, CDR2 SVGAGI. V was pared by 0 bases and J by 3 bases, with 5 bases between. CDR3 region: CASSYSGDYGYTF. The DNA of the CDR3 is TGTGCCAGCAGTTACTCGGGGGACTATGGCTACACCTTC.

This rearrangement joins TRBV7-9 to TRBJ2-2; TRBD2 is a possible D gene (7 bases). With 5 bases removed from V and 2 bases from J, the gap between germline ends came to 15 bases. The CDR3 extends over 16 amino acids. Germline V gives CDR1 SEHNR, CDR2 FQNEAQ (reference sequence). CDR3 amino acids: CASSTWGGINTGELFF. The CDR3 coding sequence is TGTGCCAGCAGCACCTGGGGGGGCATAAACACCGGGGAGCTGTTTTTT.

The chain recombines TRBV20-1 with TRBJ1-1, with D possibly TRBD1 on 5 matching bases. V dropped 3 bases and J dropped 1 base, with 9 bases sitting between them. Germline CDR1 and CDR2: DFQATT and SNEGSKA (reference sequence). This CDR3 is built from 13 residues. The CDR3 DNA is TGCAGTGCTAGCCGGGGCAAGAACACTGAAGCTTTCTTT. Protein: CSASRGKNTEAFF.

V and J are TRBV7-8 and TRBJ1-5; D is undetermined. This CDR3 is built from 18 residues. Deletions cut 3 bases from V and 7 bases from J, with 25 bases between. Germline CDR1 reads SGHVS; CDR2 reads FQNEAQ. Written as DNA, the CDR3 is TGTGCCAGCAGCTTCAGTCCGAAGTCAGGCACCCCTTACCAGCCCCAGCATTTT. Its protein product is CASSFSPKSGTPYQPQHF.

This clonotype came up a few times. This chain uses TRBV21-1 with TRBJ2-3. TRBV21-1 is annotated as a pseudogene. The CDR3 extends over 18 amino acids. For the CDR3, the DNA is TGTGCCAGCAGCAAACCCATTTACGTCAGCCAAAAACAAGATACGCAGTATTTT. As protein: CASSKPIYVSQKQDTQYF.

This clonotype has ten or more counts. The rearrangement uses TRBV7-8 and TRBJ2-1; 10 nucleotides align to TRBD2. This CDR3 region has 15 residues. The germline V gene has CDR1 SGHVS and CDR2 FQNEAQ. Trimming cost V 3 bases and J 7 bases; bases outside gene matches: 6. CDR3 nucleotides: TGTGCCAGCAGCTTTGGAGGACTAGCGGAAAATGAGCAGTTCTTC. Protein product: CASSFGGLAENEQFF.

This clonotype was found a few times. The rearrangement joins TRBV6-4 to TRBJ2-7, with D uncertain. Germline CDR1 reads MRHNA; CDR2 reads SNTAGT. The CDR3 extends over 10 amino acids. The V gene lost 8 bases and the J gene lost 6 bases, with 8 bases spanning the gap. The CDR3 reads CASVTCEQYF. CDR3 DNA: TGTGCCAGCGTAACCTGCGAGCAGTACTTC.

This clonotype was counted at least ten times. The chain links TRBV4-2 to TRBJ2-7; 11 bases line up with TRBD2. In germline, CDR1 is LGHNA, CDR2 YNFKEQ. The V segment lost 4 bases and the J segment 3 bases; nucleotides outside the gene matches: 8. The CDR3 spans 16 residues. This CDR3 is CASSRLSGGADYEQYF. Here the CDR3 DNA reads TGTGCCAGCAGCCGGCTTAGCGGGGGGGCGGACTACGAGCAGTACTTC.

The CDR3 protein is CASSPGLAGVGELFF. The DNA of the CDR3 is TGTGCCAGCAGCCCGGGACTAGCGGGAGTCGGGGAGCTGTTTTTT. The rearrangement joins TRBV7-9 to TRBJ2-2, with TRBD2 identical over 14 bases. The germline V gene has CDR1 SEHNR and CDR2 FQNEAQ (reference sequence). J lost 7 bases, V lost 5 bases, and 3 bases had no gene match. The CDR3 has 15 amino acids.

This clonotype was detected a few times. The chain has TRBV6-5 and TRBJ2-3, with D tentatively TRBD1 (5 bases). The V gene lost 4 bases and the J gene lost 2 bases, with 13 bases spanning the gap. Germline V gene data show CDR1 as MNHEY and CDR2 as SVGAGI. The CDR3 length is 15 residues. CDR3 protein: CASSWGAVPTDTQYF. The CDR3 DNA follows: TGTGCCAGCAGTTGGGGCGCGGTACCCACAGATACGCAGTATTTT.

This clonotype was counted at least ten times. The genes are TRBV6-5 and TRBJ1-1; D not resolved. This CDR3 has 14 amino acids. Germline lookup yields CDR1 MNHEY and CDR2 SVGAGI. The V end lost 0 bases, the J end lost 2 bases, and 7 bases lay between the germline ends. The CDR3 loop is CASSYSPGNTEAFF. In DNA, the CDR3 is TGTGCCAGCAGTTACTCGCCGGGAAACACTGAAGCTTTCTTT.

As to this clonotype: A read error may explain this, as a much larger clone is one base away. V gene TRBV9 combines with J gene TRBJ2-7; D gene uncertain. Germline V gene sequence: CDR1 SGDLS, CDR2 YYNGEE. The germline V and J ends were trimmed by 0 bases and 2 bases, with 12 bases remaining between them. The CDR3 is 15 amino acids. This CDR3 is CASSVGRNMAYEQYF. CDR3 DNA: TGTGCCAGCAGCGTAGGGCGCAACATGGCCTACGAGCAGTACTTC.

The CDR3 reads CSASRGTTRGVQPQHF. The DNA of the CDR3 is TGCAGTGCTAGTAGGGGGACAACTCGAGGGGTCCAGCCCCAGCATTTT. The J gene is TRBJ1-5, the V gene TRBV20-1, with a possible D match to TRBD1 (6 bases). Trimming removed 3 bases at V and 7 bases at J, with 22 bases between. The CDR3 is made up of 16 amino acids. Germline V gene sequence: CDR1 DFQATT, CDR2 SNEGSKA (reference sequence).

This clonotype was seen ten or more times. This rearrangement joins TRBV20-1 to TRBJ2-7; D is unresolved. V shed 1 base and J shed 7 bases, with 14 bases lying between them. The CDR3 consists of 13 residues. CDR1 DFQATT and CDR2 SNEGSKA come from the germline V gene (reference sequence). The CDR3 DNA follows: TGCAGTGCTAGAGGTTGGACCGCTGGGGAGCAGTACTTC. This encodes CSARGWTAGEQYF.